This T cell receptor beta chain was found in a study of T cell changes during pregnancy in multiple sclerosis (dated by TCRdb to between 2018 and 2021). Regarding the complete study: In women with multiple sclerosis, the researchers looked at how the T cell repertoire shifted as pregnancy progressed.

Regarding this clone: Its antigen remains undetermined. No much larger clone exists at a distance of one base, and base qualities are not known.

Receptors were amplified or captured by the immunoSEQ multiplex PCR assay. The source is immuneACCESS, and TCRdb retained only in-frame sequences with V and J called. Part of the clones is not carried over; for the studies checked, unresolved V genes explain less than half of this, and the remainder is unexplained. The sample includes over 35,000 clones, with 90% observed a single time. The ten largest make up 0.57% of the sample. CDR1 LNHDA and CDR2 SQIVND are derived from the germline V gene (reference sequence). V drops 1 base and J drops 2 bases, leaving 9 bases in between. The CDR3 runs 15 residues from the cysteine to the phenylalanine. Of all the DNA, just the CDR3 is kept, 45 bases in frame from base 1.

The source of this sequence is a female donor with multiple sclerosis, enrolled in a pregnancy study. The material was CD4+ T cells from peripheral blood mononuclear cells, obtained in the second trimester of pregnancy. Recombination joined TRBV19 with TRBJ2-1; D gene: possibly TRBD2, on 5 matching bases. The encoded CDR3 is CASSIVRAAYNEQFF. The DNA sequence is TGTGCCAGTAGTATAGTTCGAGCGGCCTACAATGAGCAGTTCTTC.